A selection of T cell receptor beta chains follows, all from one sample in a study of cytomegalovirus exposure and HLA in healthy donors. Using immunoSEQ multiplex PCR, the repertoire was profiled, and TCRdb retains in-frame clones only, with some absent. The sample contains approximately 79,000 clones, around 78% of which appear only once. Material for sequencing was PBMCs. Source of these receptors: a middle-aged man in good health and CMV-seronegative. The CDR3 runs from the conserved cysteine through the conserved F or W. The D gene is left open where the match is weak. Clone size is given for some rows only: seen once, a few or many times, or a class if the clone is expanded.

CDR3: CASSYSSGVGYNEQFF
DNA: TGTGCCAGCAGTTACTCTAGCGGGGTGGGGTACAATGAGCAGTTCTTC
size: once
V: TRBV6-5
J: TRBJ2-1
D: TRBD2

CDR3: CASIPPQGQGYEAFF
DNA: TGTGCCAGCATTCCGCCCCAGGGACAGGGGTATGAAGCTTTCTTT
size: .
V: TRBV28
J: TRBJ1-1
D: TRBD1

CDR3: CASSQPGRGIDTEAFF
DNA: TGTGCCAGCAGTCAACCTGGTAGGGGGATCGACACTGAAGCTTTCTTT
size: .
V: TRBV28
J: TRBJ1-1
D: .

CDR3: CASSLVRTDRYEQYF
DNA: TGTGCCAGCAGCTTAGTGCGGACAGACCGCTACGAGCAGTACTTC
size: .
V: TRBV7-9
J: TRBJ2-7
D: .

CDR3: CASAAGQSSYEQYF
DNA: TGTGCCAGCGCGGCGGGACAGAGCTCCTACGAGCAGTACTTC
size: once
V: TRBV7-9
J: TRBJ2-7
D: .

CDR3: CASRPREGGTDTQYF
DNA: TGTGCCAGCAGACCCCGGGAGGGCGGAACAGATACGCAGTATTTT
size: few
V: TRBV7-9
J: TRBJ2-3
D: TRBD2

CDR3: CASSLARVENSQYF
DNA: TGTGCCAGCAGCTTAGCCAGGGTCGAAAACAGTCAGTACTTC
size: .
V: TRBV7-2
J: TRBJ2-4
D: .

CDR3: CASSVPGTEAFF
DNA: TGTGCCAGTAGTGTCCCCGGGACTGAAGCTTTCTTT
size: .
V: TRBV19
J: TRBJ1-1
D: .

CDR3: CASSMRAESYGYTF
DNA: TGTGCCAGTAGTATGAGGGCAGAGAGCTATGGCTACACCTTC
size: .
V: TRBV19
J: TRBJ1-2
D: .

CDR3: CASSSGLAGFTGELFF
DNA: TGTGCCAGCAGTTCAGGACTAGCGGGATTCACCGGGGAGCTGTTTTTT
size: .
V: TRBV27
J: TRBJ2-2
D: TRBD2

CDR3: CASSTRGAADTQYF
DNA: TGCGCCAGCAGTACCCGCGGGGCCGCAGATACGCAGTATTTT
size: .
V: TRBV4-1
J: TRBJ2-3
D: .

CDR3: CASTYSSNQPQHF
DNA: TGTGCCAGCACCTACAGTAGCAATCAGCCCCAGCATTTT
size: .
V: TRBV6-1
J: TRBJ1-5
D: .

CDR3: CASSLAKGVETQYF
DNA: TGTGCCAGCAGCTTAGCTAAGGGGGTAGAGACCCAGTACTTC
size: .
V: TRBV7-9
J: TRBJ2-5
D: .

CDR3: CASSLVPGMNTGELFF
DNA: TGCGCCAGCAGCTTGGTTCCAGGGATGAACACCGGGGAGCTGTTTTTT
size: .
V: TRBV5-1
J: TRBJ2-2
D: .

CDR3: CASSSMLLGEGTQYF
DNA: TGTGCCAGCAGCTCTATGTTACTCGGGGAAGGGACCCAGTACTTC
size: once
V: TRBV5-6
J: TRBJ2-5
D: .

CDR3: CAAKTRTDTQYF
DNA: TGTGCCGCCAAAACGAGAACAGATACGCAGTATTTT
size: .
V: TRBV6-5
J: TRBJ2-3
D: .

CDR3: CASKTTGANVLTF
DNA: TGCGCCAGCAAAACAACCGGGGCCAACGTCCTGACTTTC
size: .
V: TRBV5-1
J: TRBJ2-6
D: .

CDR3: CASSFLAGVYEQYF
DNA: TGTGCCAGCAGCTTTCTAGCGGGAGTATACGAGCAGTACTTC
size: .
V: TRBV5-6
J: TRBJ2-7
D: TRBD2